The 21 T cell receptor beta chains below all came from one sample that was sequenced in a study of beta chain features in type 1 diabetes. The isolated RNA, all of it, was reverse transcribed, so expressed TCRB transcripts were what got sequenced. Clones were sequenced by immunoSEQ multiplex PCR, and TCRdb holds only the in-frame ones, with some missing. The sample includes about 320,000 clones, 14% of them seen just once. Sample: central memory CD4+ T cells from blood. The receptors were sampled from a man aged 25-40 years in good health.

This clone was seen a few times. The V call is TRBV7-2, the J call TRBJ2-1, with no clear D. The CDR3 is 11 residues long. Germline V gene lookup returns CDR1 SGHTA and CDR2 FQGNSA. The V end was cut by 3 bases, the J end by 7 bases, with 4 bases between. CDR3 protein: CASSLQNEQFF. CDR3 coding DNA: TGTGCCAGCAGCTTGCAAAATGAGCAGTTCTTC. Full variable domain (missing parts from reference TRBV7-2 and TRBJ2-1): GAGVSQSPSNKVTEKGKDVELRCDPISGHTALYWYRQSLGQGLEFLIYFQGNSAPDKSGLPSDRFSAERTGGSVSTLTIQRTQQEDSAVYLCASSLQNEQFFGPGTRLTVL.

A single count supports this clone. The CDR3 DNA reads as TGTGCCAGCAGTGAATATTTAGCGGGAAGTATGGATACGCAGTATTTT. Amino acids: CASSEYLAGSMDTQYF. This chain joins TRBV25-1 and TRBJ2-3; 8 nucleotides align to TRBD2. Germline V gives CDR1 MGHDK, CDR2 SYGVNS. The CDR3 spans 16 residues. V was pared by 0 bases and J by 6 bases, with 8 bases of the junction left unmatched.

This clone came up a few times. J is TRBJ1-1 and V is TRBV6-1, with 9 bases identical to TRBD1. The CDR3 totals 13 residues. Unmatched junction bases numbered 7, after V lost 10 bases and J lost 4 bases. Germline values: CDR1 MNHNS, CDR2 SASEGT. The CDR3 DNA is TGTGCCACCGTTCTGGGACAGGGCACTGAAGCTTTCTTT. It yields the protein CATVLGQGTEAFF.

The chain is built from TRBV7-2 and TRBJ2-7; D is unresolved. V was trimmed by 5 bases and J by 7 bases, leaving 9 bases between them. The germline gives CDR1 SGHTA, CDR2 FQGNSA. The CDR3 is 11 amino acids. The CDR3 spells CASSHLGEQYF. The CDR3 DNA reads as TGTGCCAGCAGCCACTTGGGGGAGCAGTACTTC.

The chain links TRBV29-1 to TRBJ1-2; 9 nucleotides agree with TRBD1. V was clipped by 3 bases and J by 5 bases; unmatched bases: 4. The CDR3 runs 13 residues. Germline values: CDR1 SQVTM, CDR2 ANQGSEA. CDR3 protein: CSVDDRGLYGYTF. CDR3 sequence (DNA): TGCAGCGTTGATGACAGGGGGTTATATGGCTACACCTTC. Full variable domain (outside the CDR3, taken from reference TRBV29-1 and TRBJ1-2): SAVISQKPSRDICQRGTSLTIQCQVDSQVTMMFWYRQQPGQSLTLIATANQGSEATYESGFVIDKFPISRPNLTFSTLTVSNMSPEDSSIYLCSVDDRGLYGYTFGSGTRLTVV.

This clone was picked up a small number of times. The V gene is TRBV9, the J gene TRBJ2-3; D is ambiguous. Per germline, CDR1 SGDLS and CDR2 YYNGEE. The CDR3 length is 14 residues. Trimming left V 0 bases short and J 1 base short, with 6 bases between. The CDR3 nucleotides read TGTGCCAGCAGCGTAGACTGGGGCACAGATACGCAGTATTTT. Amino acids: CASSVDWGTDTQYF.

The V and J genes are TRBV5-6 and TRBJ2-1; no clear D gene. Germline V gene data show CDR1 as SGHDT and CDR2 as YYEEEE. Deletions cut 3 bases from V and 9 bases from J, with 13 bases between. This CDR3 has 13 residues. The CDR3 DNA follows: TGTGCCAGCAGCTCCCGTCTAGAGTTTGAGCAGTTCTTC. Protein: CASSSRLEFEQFF.

This clone was detected only a few times. The chain uses TRBV7-2 and TRBJ1-2; D is ambiguous. Trimming removed 0 bases at V and 8 bases at J, with 10 bases between. The CDR3 is 13 amino acids. Germline V gives CDR1 SGHTA, CDR2 FQGNSA. The CDR3: CASSLAAGMGYTF. The DNA of the CDR3 is TGTGCCAGCAGCTTAGCCGCCGGGATGGGCTACACCTTC.

The CDR3 DNA sequence: TGTGCCAGCCAGAGGCTCAACACCGGGGAGCTGTTTTTT. It translates to CASQRLNTGELFF. This chain uses TRBV28 with TRBJ2-2; D remains unclear. Trimming took 8 bases from V and 2 from J, leaving 9 bases between them. The V gene's germline CDR1 is MDHEN and CDR2 SYDVKM. The CDR3 is 13 amino acids.

The V call is TRBV6-1, the J call TRBJ2-7; D remains ambiguous. CDR1 is MNHNS and CDR2 is SASEGT in the germline V gene. The CDR3 runs 11 residues. Deletions cut 6 bases from V and 5 bases from J, with 8 bases between. The CDR3 spells CASRGIHEQYV. The CDR3 bases are TGTGCCAGCAGGGGTATCCACGAGCAGTACGTC.

The rearrangement joins TRBV6-5 to TRBJ1-4, with TRBD1 identical over 9 bases. Per germline, CDR1 MNHEY and CDR2 SVGAGI. The CDR3 totals 12 residues. The V and J ends lost 4 bases and 10 bases, in that order; junction bases with no gene match: 1. CDR3 sequence (DNA): TGTGCCAGCAGTTCGACAGGGGGAAAACTGTTTTTT. Its protein product is CASSSTGGKLFF.

This sequence joins TRBV5-6 and TRBJ2-5; a weak D match, TRBD1 (5 bases). The ends were cut back, 4 bases at V and 8 bases at J, with 15 bases in the middle. Germline CDR1 and CDR2: SGHDT and YYEEEE. The CDR3 contains 13 residues. The CDR3 coding sequence is TGTGCCAGCAGCGAGGCCTCAGGGAAAACCCAGTACTTC. The encoded protein is CASSEASGKTQYF. The full variable domain, its missing parts supplied by reference TRBV5-6 and TRBJ2-5, is DAGVTQSPTHLIKTRGQQVTLRCSPKSGHDTVSWYQQALGQGPQFIFQYYEEEERQRGNFPDRFSGHQFPNYSSELNVNALLLGDSALYLCASSEASGKTQYFGPGTRLLVL.

This clone was seen a few times. The rearrangement links TRBV27 to TRBJ1-5, with D possibly matching TRBD1 (5 bases). V gave up 8 bases and J gave up 11 bases, with 16 bases separating them. This CDR3 has 12 amino acids. Germline V gene lookup returns CDR1 MNHEY and CDR2 SMNVEV (reference sequence). CDR3 sequence: CASGVGTTAQHF. CDR3 in DNA: TGTGCCAGCGGCGTGGGGACTACGGCCCAGCATTTT.

This clone was found a few times. V and J are TRBV6-6 and TRBJ1-3; D gene unclear. This CDR3 has 13 amino acids. The V and J ends lost 11 bases and 1 base respectively, with 12 bases between them. Germline CDR1 MNHNY, CDR2 SVGAGI (reference sequence). CDR3 sequence reads: CAGGSGSGNTIYF. The CDR3 nucleotides are TGTGCCGGAGGGAGCGGGTCTGGAAACACCATATATTTT.

The chain has TRBV6-5 and TRBJ2-1, with D unresolved. The CDR3 is 15 residues long. Trimming shortened V by 6 bases and J by 4 bases, and 16 bases separated the two germline ends. CDR1 is MNHEY and CDR2 is SVGAGI in the germline V gene. This CDR3 is CASSPDRRSYNEQFF. In DNA form, the CDR3 reads TGTGCCAGCAGCCCGGACCGAAGGAGTTACAATGAGCAGTTCTTC.

This clone was counted a few times. V is TRBV27 and J is TRBJ2-3, with 8 bases lining up with TRBD1. The CDR3 contains 15 residues. V shed 6 bases and J 4 bases; nucleotides not matched to a gene: 9. The germline CDR1 and CDR2 sequences are MNHEY and SMNVEV (reference sequence). As DNA, the CDR3 is TGTGCCAGCAGAGTGGGACAGGTTATCGCAGATACGCAGTATTTT. Amino acid sequence: CASRVGQVIADTQYF.

The V gene is TRBV10-3, the J gene TRBJ2-1, with D perhaps TRBD1 or TRBD2 (5 bases each). Deletions cut 10 bases from V and 4 bases from J, with 23 bases between. Germline-derived CDR1 and CDR2 are ENHRY and SYGVKD. The CDR3 is 16 residues long. CDR3: CASRDLRGAGYNEQFF. Written as DNA, the CDR3 is TGTGCCAGCAGGGATTTAAGAGGGGCCGGTTACAATGAGCAGTTCTTC.

The J gene is TRBJ2-1, the V gene TRBV19, with 7 bases that match TRBD2. This CDR3 is 16 amino acids long. From germline, CDR1 is LNHDA and CDR2 SQIVND (reference sequence). V dropped 6 bases and J dropped 4; count of bases not matched to a gene: 12. This chain's CDR3 is CASRTTGSGRYNEQFF. CDR3 DNA sequence: TGTGCCAGTAGAACCACGGGGTCCGGGAGGTACAATGAGCAGTTCTTC.

The table lists this clone with a few counts. V usage is TRBV9 and J usage is TRBJ1-4, with D unresolved. The V gene lost 7 bases and the J gene lost 4 bases, with 14 bases spanning the gap. The CDR3 sequence is 14 residues long. The V gene's germline CDR1 is SGDLS and CDR2 YYNGEE. CDR3 sequence: CASGARSFNEKLFF. The CDR3 DNA is TGTGCCAGCGGAGCCAGGTCCTTTAATGAAAAACTGTTTTTT.

The chain joins TRBV10-3 to TRBJ2-7; D is unclear. Looked up from germline, CDR1 is ENHRY and CDR2 is SYGVKD. The V end was cut by 2 bases, the J end by 4 bases, with 6 bases between. The CDR3 contains 12 residues. CDR3: CAISEGFYEQYV. CDR3 nucleotides: TGTGCCATCAGTGAGGGTTTTTACGAGCAGTACGTC.

The V gene is TRBV28, the J gene TRBJ2-4; possible D gene TRBD2, 5 bases. V was pared by 4 bases and J by 1 base, with 11 bases between. Germline assignment: CDR1 MDHEN and CDR2 SYDVKM. This CDR3 is 15 amino acids long. In DNA, the CDR3 is TGTGCCAGCAGTTATGGGAGAGGGGCCAAAAACATTCAGTACTTC. As protein: CASSYGRGAKNIQYF.